The 19 T cell receptor beta chains in this list originate from one sample, sequenced in a study of cytomegalovirus exposure and HLA in healthy donors (dated by TCRdb to between 2016 and 2019). Libraries were constructed by the immunoSEQ multiplex PCR assay. For the multiplex PCR, a mixture combining 60 forward primers for TCR Vbeta segments and 13 reverse primers for TCR Jbeta segments was used. TCRdb carries this immuneACCESS record with in-frame sequences only. Its versions omit some clonotypes, under half of them owing to an unresolved V gene in the studies checked, with the rest unexplained. This sample's table has entries for approximately 38,000 clones. The ten top clones hold approximately 9% of the sample. The source material was PBMCs. These receptors were taken from a man in his forties in good health and CMV-seropositive.

This chain uses TRBV5-4 with TRBJ2-7, with D perhaps matching TRBD1 (7 bases). Trimming pared 7 bases from V and 2 bases from J, leaving 13 bases between. Per the germline V gene, CDR1 is SGHNT and CDR2 is YYREEE (reference sequence). This CDR3 spans 13 amino acids. Here the CDR3 DNA reads TGTGCCAGCTCCAGGGGGGAGGCCTACGAGCAGTACTTC. It codes for CASSRGEAYEQYF.

V and J are TRBV6-1 and TRBJ2-5; 9 bases fit TRBD1. The J call could be wrong; TRBJ2-7 is a better fit for the DNA end. The length of the CDR3 is 16 residues. CDR1 and CDR2 from the germline V gene are MNHNS and SASEGT. CDR3 bases: TGTGCCAGCAGTGGGCTGCCGGGACAGGGCCGAAACGAGCAGTACTTC. Translation gives CASSGLPGQGRNEQYF.

V usage is TRBV19 and J usage is TRBJ2-3, with TRBD1 matching 7 bases. CDR1 and CDR2 (germline): LNHDA, SQIVND (reference sequence). The CDR3 is made up of 16 amino acids. The junction had 5 bases not matched to a gene; V was cut back by 0 bases and J by 2 bases. DNA of the CDR3: TGTGCCAGTAGTATAGAGGAGGACAGGTCCACAGATACGCAGTATTTT. This codes for CASSIEEDRSTDTQYF.

The V gene is TRBV11-2, the J gene TRBJ2-7; 8 nucleotides agree with TRBD1. The germline V gene has CDR1 SGHAT and CDR2 FQNNGV. CDR3 size: 17 residues. The V and J ends lost 7 bases and 4 bases, in that order; junction bases with no gene match: 18. CDR3 residues: CASNNGRGRGLGYEQYF. CDR3 DNA sequence: TGTGCCAGCAACAACGGCCGGGGCAGGGGGCTAGGGTACGAGCAGTACTTC. Looking up the rest from reference TRBV11-2 and TRBJ2-7 gives the full variable domain: EAGVAQSPRYKIIEKRQSVAFWCNPISGHATLYWYQQILGQGPKLLIQFQNNGVVDDSQLPKDRFSAERLKGVDSTLKIQPAKLEDSAVYLCASNNGRGRGLGYEQYFGPGTRLTVT.

The J gene is TRBJ2-1, the V gene TRBV2; TRBD2 matches 9 bases. Losses at the gene ends were 6 bases for V and 12 bases for J; bases not matched to a gene: 6. CDR3 length: 12 residues. Germline V gene lookup returns CDR1 SNHLY and CDR2 FYNNEI. The CDR3 nucleotides read TGTGCCAGCAGCTCCCAGACTAGCGGGCAGTTCTTC. Residues: CASSSQTSGQFF.

The chain is built from TRBV11-3 and TRBJ1-1; D is unclear. The CDR3 is 12 amino acids. Trimming removed 3 bases from V and 0 bases from J, with 2 bases in between. The germline gives CDR1 SGHNT, CDR2 YENEEA. The CDR3 reads CASSFVNTEAFF. In DNA form, the CDR3 reads TGTGCCAGCAGCTTCGTGAACACTGAAGCTTTCTTT.

This chain uses TRBV19 with TRBJ1-1; 8 bases are a match to TRBD1. Germline values: CDR1 LNHDA, CDR2 SQIVND (reference sequence). Trimming removed 5 bases from V and 10 bases from J; junction bases left unmatched: 6. The CDR3 has 12 amino acids. The CDR3 reads CASSLGQVGAFF. The DNA for the CDR3 is TGTGCCAGTAGTTTGGGACAGGTGGGAGCTTTCTTT.

The CDR3 sequence is CASRGQGNQPQHF. CDR3 in DNA: TGTGCCAGCAGGGGGCAGGGCAATCAGCCCCAGCATTTT. The chain is built from TRBV27 and TRBJ1-5; TRBD1 is a possible D gene (5 bases). Trimming shortened V by 6 bases and J by 2 bases, and 8 bases separated the two germline ends. The germline gives CDR1 MNHEY, CDR2 SMNVEV (reference sequence). CDR3 length: 13 amino acids.

The chain's CDR3 is CASSLEASGRVSSYEQYF. CDR3 in DNA: TGTGCCAGCAGCTTAGAGGCGAGCGGGAGGGTAAGCTCCTACGAGCAGTACTTC. The chain employs TRBV7-2 and TRBJ2-7; TRBD2 matches 10 bases. This CDR3 comprises 18 residues. With V trimmed by 1 base and J by 0 bases, 9 bases remained unmatched. Germline CDR1 reads SGHTA; CDR2 reads FQGNSA.

V and J are TRBV20-1 and TRBJ1-1; D not resolved. V lost 5 bases to trimming and J lost 8 bases, with 12 bases between them. The CDR3 covers 11 residues. Germline CDR1 is DFQATT and CDR2 is SNEGSKA (reference sequence). The chain's CDR3 is CSAGPGREAFF. As DNA, the CDR3 is TGCAGTGCTGGACCGGGAAGGGAAGCTTTCTTT.

This chain links TRBV19 with TRBJ2-7; D possibly corresponds to TRBD2 (5 bases). CDR3 length: 13 residues. V was clipped by 9 bases and J by 4 bases, with 16 bases between them. In germline, CDR1 is LNHDA, CDR2 SQIVND (reference sequence). The CDR3 sequence is CASGRAEPYEQYF. CDR3 bases: TGTGCCAGCGGGCGGGCAGAACCTTACGAGCAGTACTTC.

This chain links TRBV19 with TRBJ2-2; 9 positions agree with TRBD2. This CDR3 has 16 amino acids. Germline lookup yields CDR1 LNHDA and CDR2 SQIVND (reference sequence). Trimming cost V 3 bases and J 6 bases; bases outside gene matches: 8. CDR3 nucleotides: TGTGCCAGTAGTATGCGAGCGGGAGGCCATTCCGGGGAGCTGTTTTTT. This encodes CASSMRAGGHSGELFF.

The chain employs TRBV2 and TRBJ1-2, with 7 positions matching TRBD1. V shed 3 bases and J 0 bases; nucleotides not matched to a gene: 7. The CDR3 is 16 amino acids. The V gene's germline CDR1 is SNHLY and CDR2 FYNNEI. The CDR3 region is CASSEVGQGANYGYTF. CDR3 nucleotide sequence: TGTGCCAGCAGTGAGGTGGGGCAGGGGGCTAACTATGGCTACACCTTC.

The rearrangement joins TRBV6-5 to TRBJ1-3, with D uncertain. The CDR3 consists of 14 residues. With 6 bases removed from V and 0 bases from J, the gap between germline ends came to 9 bases. Germline V CDR1 and CDR2: MNHEY, SVGAGI. Here the CDR3 reads CASRGEYSGNTIYF. CDR3 coding DNA: TGTGCCAGCAGGGGAGAATACTCTGGAAACACCATATATTTT.

The chain is built from TRBV11-2 and TRBJ2-7; no reliable D call. CDR1 is SGHAT, CDR2 FQNNGV, per germline. The CDR3 spans 13 residues. V was pared by 1 base and J by 3 bases, with 7 bases between. The DNA for the CDR3 is TGTGCCAGCAGCTTAGGGCTCCGCTACGAGCAGTACTTC. Translated, it gives CASSLGLRYEQYF.

The chain couples TRBV5-4 to TRBJ2-3; D is possibly TRBD2 (5 bases). The CDR3 is made up of 13 amino acids. Germline assignment: CDR1 SGHNT and CDR2 YYREEE (reference sequence). V lost 4 bases and J 3 bases, leaving 9 bases between the germline ends. CDR3 nucleotides: TGTGCCAGCAGCATGGCGGGTACAGATACGCAGTATTTT. It is translated as CASSMAGTDTQYF.

This chain links TRBV5-4 with TRBJ2-3; TRBD2 agrees at 8 bases. V lost 0 bases to trimming and J lost 3 bases; unmatched junction nucleotides: 6. Germline loops: CDR1 SGHNT, CDR2 YYREEE (reference sequence). This CDR3 spans 16 amino acids. The CDR3 here is CASSLALAGSTDTQYF. The CDR3 coding sequence is TGTGCCAGCAGCTTGGCGTTAGCGGGATCGACAGATACGCAGTATTTT.

This rearrangement joins TRBV10-3 to TRBJ2-7; no reliable D call. Trimming shortened V by 3 bases and J by 0 bases, and 6 bases separated the two germline ends. The CDR3 contains 13 residues. CDR1 and CDR2 from the germline V gene are ENHRY and SYGVKD. The CDR3 here is CAISDTSSYEQYF. The DNA for the CDR3 is TGTGCCATCAGTGACACCAGCTCCTACGAGCAGTACTTC.

The chain combines TRBV5-1 with TRBJ2-2, with 8 bases matching TRBD2. Trimming at V came to 4 bases and at J to 3 bases, leaving 14 bases not matched to a gene. Germline V gives CDR1 SGHRS, CDR2 YFSETQ. CDR3 size: 18 residues. This CDR3 reads CASSHPGGGRFDTGELFF. The CDR3 nucleotides read TGCGCCAGCAGCCACCCCGGCGGCGGGAGGTTCGACACCGGGGAGCTGTTTTTT.